This record concerns one TCR beta chain sequence. This entry comes from a study of T cell responses to AZD1222 COVID-19 vaccine. The repertoire was sequenced with immunoSEQ multiplex PCR; TCRdb's copy has only in-frame clones and lacks some. This sample has 130,000 or so clones, with around 90% found just once. Pooled in the analysis were second doses at about 4 or about 12 weeks. Deletions cut 4 bases from V and 1 base from J, with 14 bases between. Germline CDR1 reads SGHRS; CDR2 reads YFSETQ. This CDR3 comprises 15 residues. V usage is TRBV5-1 and J usage is TRBJ1-1, with a tentative D call TRBD1 (6 bases). The origin of this receptor is an adult who received the AZD1222 COVID-19 vaccine. This material consisted of peripheral blood, taken 28 days after the second AZD1222 dose. The CDR3 reads CASSPTTGPNTEAFF. DNA for the CDR3: TGCGCCAGCAGCCCCACGACAGGCCCGAACACTGAAGCTTTCTTT. Variable domain in full (rest from reference TRBV5-1 and TRBJ1-1): KAGVTQTPRYLIKTRGQQVTLSCSPISGHRSVSWYQQTPGQGLQFLFEYFSETQRNKGNFPGRFSGRQFSNSRSEMNVSTLELGDSALYLCASSPTTGPNTEAFFGQGTRLTVV.